This T cell receptor beta chain was sequenced in a study of cytomegalovirus exposure and HLA in healthy donors. In the study overall: HLA-typed donors were the source of tens of millions of unique TCRs, which an early data release held. General study points: In a later analysis, approximately 15,000 TCR beta sequences were associated with HLA alleles at 0.05 false discovery rate.

This clone was observed a single time. Its antigen is currently unknown. Per germline, CDR1 SGDLS and CDR2 YYNGEE. CDR3 size: 15 residues. V shed 0 bases and J shed 2 bases, with 11 bases lying between them. PCR primers comprised 60 Vbeta and 13 Jbeta primers. The repertoire was sequenced with immunoSEQ multiplex PCR; TCRdb's copy has only in-frame clones and lacks some. The sample has some 110,000 clones; 65% are singletons. The sequenced sample consisted of PBMCs. This chain links TRBV9 with TRBJ1-1; D call uncertain. The receptor was isolated from a woman between 35 and 50 years old in good health and CMV-seropositive. The CDR3 is CASSVESHQNTEAFF. Here the CDR3 DNA reads TGTGCCAGCAGCGTAGAGTCACATCAAAACACTGAAGCTTTCTTT.